This T cell receptor (beta chain) was profiled in a study of shared clonotypes between healthy human individuals. CDR3 length: 14 amino acids. CDR1 SGHTA and CDR2 FQGTGA come from the germline V gene. V lost 5 bases to trimming and J lost 0 bases, with 8 bases between them. Here immunoSEQ multiplex PCR was the method, and the copy in TCRdb shows in-frame clones only, minus some. The table includes roughly 2.6 million clones, 90% to 95% detected once. Material: naive CD4+ T cells sorted from blood. Subset reported: CD45RA+ positively selected. V gene TRBV7-3 combines with J gene TRBJ2-1; tentatively, D is TRBD2 (6 bases). This TCR came from a man in his late teens or twenties in good health. In nucleotides, the CDR3 is TGTGCCAGCAGCCAGACTAGCTCCTACAATGAGCAGTTCTTC. This sequence encodes CASSQTSSYNEQFF.